Each of the 31 T cell receptor beta chains below was sequenced from the same sample in a study of Ad26.COV2.S vaccination and SARS-CoV-2 variants. Clones were sequenced by immunoSEQ multiplex PCR, and TCRdb holds only the in-frame ones, with some missing. The sample lists around 320,000 clones, roughly 87% occurring once. Treatment in this sample: around 19 received Ad26.COV2.S at low or high dose, single or two shots; about five received placebo; per-sample allocation not given. All samples were drawn on day 63, counting from the first vaccine or placebo injection. The sequencing here drew on peripheral blood, taken in a trial of Ad26.COV2.S vaccine versus placebo. These receptors were taken from a person aged 18 to 59 who received the Ad26.COV2.S COVID-19 vaccine or a placebo.

The chain combines TRBV27 with TRBJ2-7, with D possibly being TRBD2 (6 bases). V shed 0 bases and J shed 2 bases, with 23 bases lying between them. The CDR3 runs 19 residues. The germline V gene has CDR1 MNHEY and CDR2 SMNVEV (reference sequence). The CDR3 is CASSLSNAPGGGFPYEQYF. The CDR3, as DNA: TGTGCCAGCAGTTTATCGAATGCTCCTGGTGGAGGGTTCCCCTACGAGCAGTACTTC.

The CDR3 region is CASRQPPGGTNTEAFF. Here the CDR3 DNA reads TGTGCCAGCAGACAACCCCCGGGGGGGACGAACACTGAAGCTTTCTTT. The V and J genes are TRBV11-2 and TRBJ1-1; maybe TRBD1 (5 bases). Germline V gene lookup returns CDR1 SGHAT and CDR2 FQNNGV. Trimming removed 6 bases at V and 1 base at J, with 18 bases between. The CDR3 is 16 amino acids.

CDR3 nucleotide sequence: TGTGCCAGCAGCCAAGATTACGGCACCGGGGAGCTGTTTTTT. The encoded protein is CASSQDYGTGELFF. The chain uses TRBV14 and TRBJ2-2; D unclear. Germline V gives CDR1 SGHDN, CDR2 FVKESK. This CDR3 contains 14 residues. The V gene lost 0 bases and the J gene lost 4 bases, with 6 bases spanning the gap. The whole variable domain, remainder taken from reference TRBV14 and TRBJ2-2, is EAGVTQFPSHSVIEKGQTVTLRCDPISGHDNLYWYRRVMGKEIKFLLHFVKESKQDESGMPNNRFLAERTGGTYSTLKVQPAELEDSGVYFCASSQDYGTGELFFGEGSRLTVL.

As DNA, the CDR3 is TGTGCCAGCAGCGAGGACAGGCTTCGCACAGATACGCAGTATTTT. It is translated as CASSEDRLRTDTQYF. The chain joins TRBV9 to TRBJ2-3, with 7 positions matching TRBD1. Losses at the gene ends were 3 bases for V and 1 base for J; bases not matched to a gene: 5. Germline CDR1 is SGDLS and CDR2 is YYNGEE. This CDR3 is built from 15 residues.

The chain combines TRBV7-2 with TRBJ1-6; no firm D call. V was cut by 5 bases and J by 8 bases, with 10 bases left in between. There are 13 residues in the CDR3. Germline V CDR1 and CDR2: SGHTA, FQGNSA. In DNA, the CDR3 is TGTGCCAGCAGCCCCAGTGGGGATTCACCCCTCCACTTT. As protein: CASSPSGDSPLHF.

The CDR3 DNA sequence: TGTGCCAGCAGTATGTCTAGCGGGTACAGCCTCCAAGAGACCCAGTACTTC. This gives the protein CASSMSSGYSLQETQYF. J is TRBJ2-5 and V is TRBV13, with 8 bases lining up with TRBD2. Trimming took 6 bases from V and 1 from J; bases not matched to a gene: 13. There are 17 residues in the CDR3. In germline, CDR1 is PRHDT, CDR2 FYEKMQ (reference sequence). Full variable domain (rest looked up from reference TRBV13 and TRBJ2-5): AAGVIQSPRHLIKEKRETATLKCYPIPRHDTVYWYQQGPGQDPQFLISFYEKMQSDKGSIPDRFSAQQFSDYHSELNMSSLELGDSALYFCASSMSSGYSLQETQYFGPGTRLLVL.

The V and J genes are TRBV5-1 and TRBJ2-7; 7 bases map to TRBD1. Looked up from germline, CDR1 is SGHRS and CDR2 is YFSETQ. J lost 3 bases, V lost 3 bases, and 6 bases had no gene match. The CDR3 has 14 residues. In nucleotides, the CDR3 is TGCGCCAGCAGCTCCGGGACAGCGGACTACGAGCAGTACTTC. Translating it yields CASSSGTADYEQYF.

The rearrangement joins TRBV5-6 to TRBJ2-2; weak D call: TRBD1 (5 bases). The CDR3 is made up of 16 amino acids. CDR1 SGHDT and CDR2 YYEEEE come from the germline V gene. V was shortened by 2 bases and J by 0 bases, with 11 bases between the two germline ends. For the CDR3, the DNA is TGTGCCAGCAGCTTAGGTCAGGGTACGAACACCGGGGAGCTGTTTTTT. Protein sequence: CASSLGQGTNTGELFF.

The rearrangement links TRBV5-1 to TRBJ1-3; the D is unclear. The V gene's germline CDR1 is SGHRS and CDR2 YFSETQ. V lost 1 base to trimming and J lost 2 bases, with 7 bases between them. The CDR3 length is 14 residues. For the CDR3, the DNA is TGCGCCAGCAGCTTGCCAGGAACTGGAAACACCATATATTTT. Protein sequence: CASSLPGTGNTIYF.

This chain connects TRBV13 to TRBJ1-6; TRBD1 is a possible D gene (6 bases). Trimming took 2 bases from V and 11 from J, leaving 10 bases between them. The length of the CDR3 is 13 residues. The germline V gene has CDR1 PRHDT and CDR2 FYEKMQ (reference sequence). Here the CDR3 DNA reads TGTGCCAGCAGCTTATCTAAGGGGGCACCCCTCCACTTT. Its translation is CASSLSKGAPLHF.

There are a few counts of this clone. The chain uses TRBV11-2 and TRBJ1-1, with D maybe TRBD1 (5 bases). V was trimmed by 1 base and J by 4 bases, leaving 10 bases between them. The CDR3 runs 14 residues. CDR1 and CDR2 (germline): SGHAT, FQNNGV. The DNA of the CDR3 is TGTGCCAGCAGCTTAGGATTCGGGGGCACTGAAGCTTTCTTT. Amino acid sequence: CASSLGFGGTEAFF.

The CDR3 here is CATSDGGDRVTTGELFF. The CDR3 nucleotides are TGTGCCACCAGTGACGGGGGGGACAGGGTGACCACCGGGGAGCTGTTTTTT. The chain employs TRBV24-1 and TRBJ2-2, with a weak D call TRBD1 (9 bases). The ends were cut back, 4 bases at V and 4 bases at J, with 18 bases in the middle. Per germline, CDR1 KGHDR and CDR2 SFDVKD. CDR3 length: 17 amino acids.

This clone was found once. The genes are TRBV19 and TRBJ2-2; no firm D call. The CDR3 has 14 residues. V lost 4 bases to trimming and J lost 0 bases, with 6 bases between them. Germline V gene sequence: CDR1 LNHDA, CDR2 SQIVND (reference sequence). CDR3 nucleotides: TGTGCCAGTAGTAGATTCACGAACACCGGGGAGCTGTTTTTT. The encoded protein is CASSRFTNTGELFF.

The chain couples TRBV7-6 to TRBJ2-2; D may correspond to TRBD1 or TRBD2 (5 bases each). Germline V CDR1 and CDR2: SGHVS, FNYEAQ. Trimming pared 0 bases from V and 3 bases from J, leaving 8 bases between. CDR3 length: 15 residues. CDR3: CASSLAGDDTGELFF. The CDR3 DNA follows: TGTGCCAGCAGCTTAGCGGGGGACGACACCGGGGAGCTGTTTTTT.

This sequence joins TRBV9 and TRBJ2-1, with 7 bases that match TRBD1. The germline CDR1 and CDR2 sequences are SGDLS and YYNGEE. This CDR3 region has 14 residues. V gave up 3 bases and J gave up 5 bases; unmatched junction bases: 5. CDR3 in DNA: TGTGCCAGCAGCGCATCCGGGACAGACAATGAGCAGTTCTTC. It translates to CASSASGTDNEQFF.

V and J are TRBV21-1 and TRBJ1-5; the table's D call of TRBD1 was not tested on the DNA. TRBV21-1 is shown as a pseudogene. The CDR3 has 15 residues. CDR3 nucleotides: TGTGCCAGCAATTTGGACAGGGACGGGGGTCAGCCCCAGCATTTT. Translated: CASNLDRDGGQPQHF.

The chain links TRBV28 to TRBJ1-2; the D gene is possibly TRBD1 (6 bases). This CDR3 contains 15 residues. The germline gives CDR1 MDHEN, CDR2 SYDVKM. Trimming removed 6 bases at V and 0 bases at J, with 14 bases between. The CDR3 nucleotides read TGTGCCAGCAGCCACCGGGGGCAGCCTAACTATGGCTACACCTTC. Encoded protein: CASSHRGQPNYGYTF.

This chain links TRBV4-2 with TRBJ1-2, with D maybe TRBD1 (5 bases). The V end lost 3 bases, the J end lost 8 bases, and 10 bases lay between the germline ends. This CDR3 comprises 12 residues. The germline V gene has CDR1 LGHNA and CDR2 YNFKEQ. CDR3 amino acids: CASSQGTRGYTF. The CDR3 DNA reads TGTGCCAGCAGCCAGGGGACGAGGGGCTACACCTTC.

The V and J genes are TRBV5-4 and TRBJ1-6; no firm D call. Germline V gene lookup returns CDR1 SGHNT and CDR2 YYREEE (reference sequence). V was cut by 1 base and J by 6 bases, with 5 bases left in between. The CDR3 contains 13 residues. This chain's CDR3 is CASSLLSNSPLHF. The CDR3, as DNA: TGTGCCAGCAGCTTGTTGAGTAATTCACCCCTCCACTTT.

The chain couples TRBV4-3 to TRBJ1-2; possible D gene TRBD1, 5 bases. CDR1 is LGHNA, CDR2 YSLEER, per germline. The CDR3 length is 19 residues. The germline V and J ends were trimmed by 1 base and 0 bases, with 21 bases remaining between them. The DNA of the CDR3 is TGCGCCAGCAGCCAAGTTGCTCGGGGCCACAGATCTCCTAACTATGGCTACACCTTC. Translated: CASSQVARGHRSPNYGYTF.

This chain links TRBV12-3 or TRBV12-4 with TRBJ1-2; D is unresolved. The CDR3 length is 12 residues. Trimming removed 3 bases from V and 6 bases from J, with 8 bases in between. The CDR3, as DNA: TGTGCCAGCAGTTTGTCCCGCCATGGCTACACCTTC. It yields the protein CASSLSRHGYTF.

The chain uses TRBV4-2 and TRBJ1-6; D remains ambiguous. Per the germline V gene, CDR1 is LGHNA and CDR2 is YNFKEQ. The CDR3 totals 17 residues. V lost 0 bases, J lost 7 bases, and 16 bases lay in between. Here the CDR3 DNA reads TGTGCCAGCAGCCAAGAAAACCGGGCAGGCCTCAATTCACCCCTCCACTTT. It codes for CASSQENRAGLNSPLHF.

The chain employs TRBV4-1 and TRBJ1-4, with D uncertain. V was shortened by 1 base and J by 8 bases, with 14 bases between the two germline ends. CDR3 length: 15 residues. Germline V CDR1 and CDR2: MGHRA, YSYEKL. CDR3 bases: TGCGCCAGCAGCCAAGCCTTTAAGGACGGAGAAAAACTGTTTTTT. Protein sequence: CASSQAFKDGEKLFF.

V and J are TRBV4-2 and TRBJ1-2; D is unresolved. The CDR3 loop spans 13 amino acids. Trimming shortened V by 1 base and J by 2 bases, and 5 bases separated the two germline ends. Germline lookup yields CDR1 LGHNA and CDR2 YNFKEQ. For the CDR3, the DNA is TGTGCCAGCAGCCAAGGGACGAACTATGGCTACACCTTC. Its translation: CASSQGTNYGYTF.

The J gene is TRBJ1-1, the V gene TRBV29-1; no clear D gene. The CDR3 is 11 amino acids. Trimming pared 3 bases from V and 4 bases from J, leaving 6 bases between. Per the germline V gene, CDR1 is SQVTM and CDR2 is ANQGSEA. CDR3 bases: TGCAGCGTTGATTTGTCCACTGAAGCTTTCTTT. It codes for CSVDLSTEAFF. Based on the CDR3 plus reference TRBV29-1 and TRBJ1-1, the full variable domain is SAVISQKPSRDICQRGTSLTIQCQVDSQVTMMFWYRQQPGQSLTLIATANQGSEATYESGFVIDKFPISRPNLTFSTLTVSNMSPEDSSIYLCSVDLSTEAFFGQGTRLTVV.

V gene TRBV19 combines with J gene TRBJ2-4; TRBD2 is a possible D gene (6 bases). The germline gives CDR1 LNHDA, CDR2 SQIVND (reference sequence). The CDR3 contains 17 residues. V lost 1 base to trimming and J lost 1 base, with 14 bases between them. Here the CDR3 reads CASSIGQGGGAKNIQYF. In DNA form, the CDR3 reads TGTGCCAGTAGTATAGGTCAGGGAGGCGGTGCCAAAAACATTCAGTACTTC.

The chain joins TRBV11-2 to TRBJ2-7; D uncertain. Germline V gives CDR1 SGHAT, CDR2 FQNNGV. There are 10 residues in the CDR3. The V end lost 3 bases, the J end lost 6 bases, and 3 bases lay between the germline ends. The CDR3 loop reads CASSFGEQYF. DNA for the CDR3: TGTGCCAGCAGCTTTGGCGAGCAGTACTTC.

The rearrangement links TRBV13 to TRBJ2-1, with D tentatively TRBD1 (5 bases). V gave up 0 bases and J gave up 9 bases, with 6 bases separating them. From germline, CDR1 is PRHDT and CDR2 FYEKMQ (reference sequence). The CDR3 is 12 residues long. The CDR3 loop is CASSLGGPEQFF. The CDR3 DNA follows: TGTGCCAGCAGCTTAGGGGGGCCTGAGCAGTTCTTC. The full variable domain, rest sourced from reference TRBV13 and TRBJ2-1, is AAGVIQSPRHLIKEKRETATLKCYPIPRHDTVYWYQQGPGQDPQFLISFYEKMQSDKGSIPDRFSAQQFSDYHSELNMSSLELGDSALYFCASSLGGPEQFFGPGTRLTVL.

This rearrangement joins TRBV9 to TRBJ2-7; perhaps TRBD1 as D (5 bases). Per germline, CDR1 SGDLS and CDR2 YYNGEE. Trimming left V 0 bases short and J 0 bases short, with 13 bases between. The CDR3 has 16 amino acids. The DNA of the CDR3 is TGTGCCAGCAGCGTAGCGGCAGGGATAGCCTCCTACGAGCAGTACTTC. Translation: CASSVAAGIASYEQYF.

V gene TRBV3-1 (or the pseudogene TRBV3-2) combines with J gene TRBJ1-1; 7 nucleotides align to TRBD1. CDR1 and CDR2 (germline): LGHDT, YNNKEL (reference sequence). CDR3 length equals 15 residues. V lost 4 bases to trimming and J lost 1 base; unmatched junction nucleotides: 6. CDR3 DNA sequence: TGTGCCAGCAGCCTGCCGGGACAGAGGAACACTGAAGCTTTCTTT. This codes for CASSLPGQRNTEAFF.

The chain employs TRBV19 and TRBJ2-7; D assignment may be TRBD1 or TRBD2 (7 bases each). CDR3 size: 15 residues. V lost 4 bases to trimming and J lost 3 bases, with 16 bases between them. Per germline, CDR1 LNHDA and CDR2 SQIVND (reference sequence). The CDR3 bases are TGTGCCAGTAGTAAAGCGGGACAGAGAGGCTACGAGCAGTACTTC. It translates to CASSKAGQRGYEQYF.